These 6 T cell receptor beta chains share one sample of origin, sequenced in a study of PD-1 blockade in classical Hodgkin lymphoma. Relapses following autologous stem cell transplantation were seen in all patients, with brentuximab vedotin exposure varying. Sequencing was performed with immunoSEQ multiplex PCR; in TCRdb, only in-frame clones are kept and a portion is missing. The table has nearly 55,000 clones, 65% to 85% seen once; the top ten hold about 16%. The specimen was peripheral blood mononuclear cells (PBMCs), collected at baseline. These receptors all stem from a human donor with classical Hodgkin lymphoma.

The CDR3 nucleotides are TGTGCCAGCAGTTACTGGGCTGGGCAGGAAGAGACCCAGTACTTC. Amino acid sequence: CASSYWAGQEETQYF. The chain has TRBV6-5 and TRBJ2-5; D call uncertain. V gave up 1 base and J gave up 3 bases, with 12 bases separating them. The CDR3 covers 15 residues. In germline, CDR1 is MNHEY, CDR2 SVGAGI.

The table lists this clone with a count of one. V and J are TRBV7-8 and TRBJ2-4, with 7 bases fitting TRBD1. CDR3 length equals 16 residues. The J segment lost 4 bases and the V segment lost 1 base, leaving 7 bases of the junction unmatched. Germline lookup yields CDR1 SGHVS and CDR2 FQNEAQ. CDR3 residues: CASSLVYGTDKNIQYF. The CDR3 region has the DNA TGTGCCAGCAGCTTAGTCTACGGGACAGATAAAAACATTCAGTACTTC.

This chain uses TRBV6-4 with TRBJ1-2; D call uncertain. Germline CDR1 reads MRHNA; CDR2 reads SNTAGT. V was shortened by 4 bases and J by 8 bases, with 14 bases between the two germline ends. The CDR3 consists of 13 residues. CDR3 amino acids: CASSVERGSGYTF. As DNA, the CDR3 is TGTGCCAGCAGTGTGGAGAGAGGGAGCGGCTACACCTTC.

The V gene is TRBV7-7, the J gene TRBJ2-1; TRBD2 aligns across 12 bases. This CDR3 is built from 16 residues. Germline CDR1 and CDR2: SSHAT and FNYEAQ (reference sequence). V shed 1 base, J shed 7 bases, and the junction held 5 bases outside the gene matches. CDR3 nucleotide sequence: TGTGCCAGCAGCTTAGATCTAGCGGGAGGGAGAAATGAGCAGTTCTTC. This codes for CASSLDLAGGRNEQFF.

The CDR3 region has the DNA TGTGCCAGCAGCTCCCAATTGAGGGAGACCCAGTACTTC. This gives the protein CASSSQLRETQYF. The rearrangement joins TRBV7-2 to TRBJ2-5; D call uncertain. V lost 4 bases and J 5 bases, leaving 11 bases between the germline ends. The germline CDR1 and CDR2 sequences are SGHTA and FQGNSA. This CDR3 region has 13 residues.

Only one count was recorded for this clone. The rearrangement links TRBV29-1 to TRBJ2-3; D not resolved. The germline V and J ends were trimmed by 3 bases and 2 bases, with 6 bases remaining between them. CDR3 length: 12 amino acids. Germline values: CDR1 SQVTM, CDR2 ANQGSEA. The CDR3 sequence: CSVEGYTDTQYF. The CDR3 DNA reads as TGCAGCGTTGAGGGGTACACAGATACGCAGTATTTT.